Below, one T cell receptor (beta chain) is given with its context. The table came from immunoSEQ multiplex PCR; TCRdb's copy has only in-frame clones and leaves some out. This sample has around 5,000 clones, with about 25% found just once. This entry is derived from a study of tumour-infiltrating T cells in Burkitt lymphoma. Study summary: Overall and progression-free survival were predicted by productive clonality.

The CDR3 totals 17 residues. V was trimmed by 5 bases and J by 2 bases, leaving 21 bases between them. CDR1 is MNHEY and CDR2 is SMNVEV in the germline V gene (reference sequence). This clonotype originated in a human donor with diffuse large B-cell lymphoma. The chain couples TRBV27 to TRBJ2-5; perhaps D is TRBD1 or TRBD2 (6 bases each). Sequencing input: tumor tissue. CDR3 bases: TGTGCCAGCAGTCTCCTCCGGGGGCCAGGGGCGCAAGAGACCCAGTACTTC. Protein product: CASSLLRGPGAQETQYF.